This record looks at one T cell receptor beta chain sequence and its context. Its antigen is still unknown. The source of the sample is a study of PD-L1 blockade in urothelial cancer. Study information: At 6 weeks and at 3 weeks (second dose) after treatment start, blood was analyzed. Blood samples had a median of approximately 150,000 T cells, 83,000 or so unique TCRs, and clonality 0.08 to 0.085. Overall study results and limits: Better progression-free and overall survival followed lower pretreatment blood clonality.

Data came from immunoSEQ multiplex PCR; TCRdb stores just in-frame clones and leaves some out. The sample lists over 45,000 clones, around 83% occurring once. Regarding time point: pretreatment peripheral blood. Anywhere from 1 to 8 samples came from each patient, spanning pretreatment and on-treatment. Germline CDR1 PRHDT, CDR2 FYEKMQ (reference sequence). CDR3 length equals 14 residues. V was pared by 7 bases and J by 2 bases, with 14 bases between. This TCR was recovered from a man between 60 and 70 years old with urothelial cancer. The chain links TRBV13 to TRBJ1-2, with D possibly TRBD1 on 6 matching bases. The material was PBMCs, obtained around atezolizumab (anti-PD-L1) treatment. The CDR3 is CASNTRGANYGYTF. As DNA, the CDR3 is TGTGCCAGCAACACGCGGGGGGCCAACTATGGCTACACCTTC.